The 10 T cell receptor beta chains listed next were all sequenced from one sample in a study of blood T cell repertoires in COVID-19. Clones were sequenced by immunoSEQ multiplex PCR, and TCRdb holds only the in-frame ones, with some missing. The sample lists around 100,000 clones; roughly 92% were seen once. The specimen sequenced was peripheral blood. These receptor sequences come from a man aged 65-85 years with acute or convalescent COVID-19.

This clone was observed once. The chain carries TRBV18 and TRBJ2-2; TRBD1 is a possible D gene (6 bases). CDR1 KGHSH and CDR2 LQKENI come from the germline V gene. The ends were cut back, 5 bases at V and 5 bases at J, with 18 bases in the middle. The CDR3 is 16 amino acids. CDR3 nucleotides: TGTGCCAGCTCAGCCCGCGTGGGGGCGGTAACCGGGGAGCTGTTTTTT. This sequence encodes CASSARVGAVTGELFF.

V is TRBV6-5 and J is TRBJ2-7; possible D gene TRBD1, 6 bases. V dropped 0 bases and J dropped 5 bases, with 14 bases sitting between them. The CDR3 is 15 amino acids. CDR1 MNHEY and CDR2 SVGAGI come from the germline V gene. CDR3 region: CASSYSAGEWDEQYF. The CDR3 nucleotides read TGTGCCAGCAGTTACTCGGCAGGGGAATGGGACGAGCAGTACTTC.

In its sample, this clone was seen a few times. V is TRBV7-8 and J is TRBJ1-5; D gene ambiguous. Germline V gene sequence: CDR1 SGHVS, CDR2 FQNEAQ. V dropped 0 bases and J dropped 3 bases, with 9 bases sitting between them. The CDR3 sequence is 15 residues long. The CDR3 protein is CASSLAAGYNQPQHF. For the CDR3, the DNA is TGTGCCAGCAGCTTAGCGGCGGGCTACAATCAGCCCCAGCATTTT.

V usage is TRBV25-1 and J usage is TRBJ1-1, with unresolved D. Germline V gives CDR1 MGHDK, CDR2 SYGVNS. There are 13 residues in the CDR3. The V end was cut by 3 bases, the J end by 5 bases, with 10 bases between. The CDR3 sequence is CASSDDLRTEAFF. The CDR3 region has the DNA TGTGCCAGCAGTGACGACCTGCGGACTGAAGCTTTCTTT.

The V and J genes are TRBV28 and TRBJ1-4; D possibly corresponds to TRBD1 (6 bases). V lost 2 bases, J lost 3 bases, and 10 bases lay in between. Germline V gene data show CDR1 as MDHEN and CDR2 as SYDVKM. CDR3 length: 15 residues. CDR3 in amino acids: CASSLGGAANEKLFF. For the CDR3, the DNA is TGTGCCAGCAGTTTAGGGGGGGCGGCTAATGAAAAACTGTTTTTT.

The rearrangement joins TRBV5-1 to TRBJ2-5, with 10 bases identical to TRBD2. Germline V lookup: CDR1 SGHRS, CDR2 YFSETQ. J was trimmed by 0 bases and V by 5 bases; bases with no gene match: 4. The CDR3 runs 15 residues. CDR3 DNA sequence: TGCGCCAGCAGTGGTCTAGCGGGAGACCAAGAGACCCAGTACTTC. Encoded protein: CASSGLAGDQETQYF. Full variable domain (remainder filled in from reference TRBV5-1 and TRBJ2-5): KAGVTQTPRYLIKTRGQQVTLSCSPISGHRSVSWYQQTPGQGLQFLFEYFSETQRNKGNFPGRFSGRQFSNSRSEMNVSTLELGDSALYLCASSGLAGDQETQYFGPGTRLLVL.

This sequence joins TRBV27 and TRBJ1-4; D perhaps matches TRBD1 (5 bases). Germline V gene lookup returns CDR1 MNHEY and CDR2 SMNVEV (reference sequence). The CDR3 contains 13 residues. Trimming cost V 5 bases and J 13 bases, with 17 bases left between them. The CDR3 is CASSPFTGRRLFF. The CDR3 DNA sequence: TGTGCCAGCAGTCCGTTTACAGGCAGAAGACTGTTTTTT. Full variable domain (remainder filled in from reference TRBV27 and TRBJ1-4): EAQVTQNPRYLITVTGKKLTVTCSQNMNHEYMSWYRQDPGLGLRQIYYSMNVEVTDKGDVPEGYKVSRKEKRNFPLILESPSPNQTSLYFCASSPFTGRRLFFGSGTQLSVL.

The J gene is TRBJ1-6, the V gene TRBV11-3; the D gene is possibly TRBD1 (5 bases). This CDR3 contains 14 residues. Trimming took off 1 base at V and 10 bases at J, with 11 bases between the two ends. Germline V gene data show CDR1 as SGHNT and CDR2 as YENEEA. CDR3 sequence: CASSLGGAGSPLHF. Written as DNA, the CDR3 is TGTGCCAGCAGCTTAGGTGGGGCCGGGTCACCCCTCCACTTT. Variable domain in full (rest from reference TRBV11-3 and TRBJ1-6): EAGVVQSPRYKIIEKKQPVAFWCNPISGHNTLYWYLQNLGQGPELLIRYENEEAVDDSQLPKDRFSAERLKGVDSTLKIQPAELGDSAVYLCASSLGGAGSPLHFGNGTRLTVT.

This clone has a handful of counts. In DNA form, the CDR3 reads TGTGCCAGCAGTTACTCGTTAGGGAGACGGGGATACGAGCAGTACTTC. Protein: CASSYSLGRRGYEQYF. The chain uses TRBV6-5 and TRBJ2-7, with D maybe TRBD2 (5 bases). Trimming shortened V by 0 bases and J by 4 bases, and 16 bases separated the two germline ends. Germline CDR1 reads MNHEY; CDR2 reads SVGAGI. The CDR3 has 16 amino acids.

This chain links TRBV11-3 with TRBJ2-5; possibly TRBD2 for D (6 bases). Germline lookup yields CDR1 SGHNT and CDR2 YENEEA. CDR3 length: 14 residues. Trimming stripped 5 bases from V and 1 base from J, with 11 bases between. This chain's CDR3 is CASSLQTSQETQYF. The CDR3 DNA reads TGTGCCAGCAGCCTGCAGACTAGCCAAGAGACCCAGTACTTC. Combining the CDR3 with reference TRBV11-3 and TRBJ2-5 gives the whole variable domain EAGVVQSPRYKIIEKKQPVAFWCNPISGHNTLYWYLQNLGQGPELLIRYENEEAVDDSQLPKDRFSAERLKGVDSTLKIQPAELGDSAVYLCASSLQTSQETQYFGPGTRLLVL.